This T cell receptor (beta chain) emerged from a study of early T cells in non-severe SARS-CoV-2 infection. The TCR library protocol was used to attach unique molecular identifiers. These identifiers were attached to individual cDNA molecules. TCRdb fed the 5' RACE reads into MiXCR, producing one record per CDR3 protein. Of some 66,000 distinct CDR3 sequences listed, about 13% are singletons. There are many counts of this clonotype. Its cognate antigen is unknown. Germline V lookup: CDR1 MNHEY, CDR2 SVGEGT. The V gene end was trimmed by 2 bases and the J gene end by 7 bases; junction bases not matched to a gene: 10. This CDR3 is 16 amino acids long. Whole-study results and caveats: Matching results from VDJdb favored anti-spike CD8 responses, leaving private and CD4 specificities undetected.

This clonotype originated in an adult who was a healthcare worker with PCR-confirmed SARS-CoV-2 infection or an uninfected control (not recorded which). The chain combines TRBV6-2 or TRBV6-3 with TRBJ2-1, with 8 bases aligning to TRBD2. Sequencing was carried out using whole blood. The CDR3 region is CASSYAAGLAENEQFF. The CDR3 DNA reads as TGTGCCAGCAGTTACGCGGCCGGACTAGCTGAGAATGAGCAGTTCTTC.